These 21 T cell receptor beta chains were all obtained from the same sample, sequenced in a study of CD8 T cells in Susac syndrome. RNA totalling about 0.5 to 1 ug underwent reverse transcription with random hexamers. TCRdb re-derived calls from the immunoSEQ multiplex PCR reads in MiXCR, one entry per CDR3 protein. The sample carries around 130,000 distinct CDR3 sequences, about 95% recorded once. The sample comprised CD4+ T cells from PBMCs. These receptor sequences come from a human donor with multiple sclerosis.

The rearrangement links TRBV11-3 to TRBJ2-7, with D uncertain. The CDR3 totals 14 residues. The germline V gene has CDR1 SGHNT and CDR2 YENEEA. Deletions cut 5 bases from V and 4 bases from J, with 15 bases between. The CDR3 DNA follows: TGTGCCAGCAGCCCCCCAGGTAGACCTTACGAGCAGTACTTC. Its translation: CASSPPGRPYEQYF.

The V and J genes are TRBV28 and TRBJ2-7, with D possibly matching TRBD2 (6 bases). CDR3 length equals 14 residues. Germline-derived CDR1 and CDR2 are MDHEN and SYDVKM. V lost 7 bases and J lost 0, with 13 bases in between. The DNA for the CDR3 is TGTGCCAGCAACCTGGCGGGGACCTCCTACGAGCAGTACTTC. This translates into CASNLAGTSYEQYF.

This rearrangement joins TRBV7-9 to TRBJ2-1; 7 nucleotides align to TRBD2. CDR1 and CDR2 (germline): SEHNR, FQNEAQ (reference sequence). This CDR3 has 15 amino acids. J gave up 6 bases and V 5 bases, and 10 bases lay outside the gene matches. CDR3 loop: CASSIRGGVVNEQFF. CDR3 nucleotide sequence: TGTGCCAGCAGCATCCGCGGGGGTGTAGTCAATGAGCAGTTCTTC.

This clonotype was recorded only once. The chain couples TRBV3-1 to TRBJ2-5, with D unclear. The V end lost 3 bases, the J end lost 7 bases, and 3 bases lay between the germline ends. The CDR3 is made up of 10 amino acids. Germline assignment: CDR1 LGHDT and CDR2 YNNKEL (reference sequence). DNA of the CDR3: TGTGCCAGCAGCCATTTGACCCAGTACTTC. Translation gives CASSHLTQYF.

This chain joins TRBV20-1 and TRBJ2-7; no clear D. The CDR3 has 11 residues. Trimming removed 5 bases at V and 7 bases at J, with 12 bases between. Germline assignment: CDR1 DFQATT and CDR2 SNEGSKA (reference sequence). The CDR3 DNA is TGCAGTGCTTCGGACCCACGGGAGCAGTACTTC. Translated, it gives CSASDPREQYF.

This chain uses TRBV5-1 with TRBJ2-3; the match to TRBD2 covers 8 bases. The CDR3 extends over 16 amino acids. The trim removed 4 bases at V and 4 bases at J, leaving 11 bases unmatched. Looked up from germline, CDR1 is SGHRS and CDR2 is YFSETQ. The CDR3 nucleotides are TGCGCCAGCAGCGCCCTACGGGGGGGCAGGTCAGATACGCAGTATTTT. Amino acids: CASSALRGGRSDTQYF.

This clonotype occurred once. The rearrangement links TRBV20-1 to TRBJ1-2, with D possibly matching TRBD1 (6 bases). The CDR3 contains 14 residues. Trimming shortened V by 2 bases and J by 0 bases, and 10 bases separated the two germline ends. Germline CDR1 is DFQATT and CDR2 is SNEGSKA (reference sequence). The CDR3 is CSARNRVANYGYTF. In DNA, the CDR3 is TGCAGTGCTAGAAACAGGGTAGCTAACTATGGCTACACCTTC.

This clonotype was detected a few times. The gene calls are TRBV5-1 and TRBJ2-7; the D call may be TRBD1 or TRBD2 (6 bases each). Trimming took off 2 bases at V and 7 bases at J, with 10 bases between the two ends. There are 12 residues in the CDR3. CDR1 SGHRS and CDR2 YFSETQ come from the germline V gene. In DNA, the CDR3 is TGCGCCAGCAGCTTACAGGGAGGAGAGCAGTACTTC. Translating gives CASSLQGGEQYF.

This sequence joins TRBV4-1 and TRBJ1-2; D is possibly TRBD1 (6 bases). V was cut by 5 bases and J by 8 bases, with 15 bases left in between. This CDR3 spans 13 amino acids. Germline CDR1 is MGHRA and CDR2 is YSYEKL. In DNA, the CDR3 is TGCGCCAGCAGCTCCGCGGCAGGGGTCGGCTACACCTTC. Amino acids: CASSSAAGVGYTF.

The chain recombines TRBV20-1 with TRBJ2-2, with a tentative D call TRBD1 (6 bases). This CDR3 comprises 14 residues. The germline gives CDR1 DFQATT, CDR2 SNEGSKA (reference sequence). Trimming removed 5 bases from V and 4 bases from J, with 14 bases in between. The chain's CDR3 is CSASRTDATGELFF. DNA for the CDR3: TGCAGTGCTTCTCGGACAGACGCCACCGGGGAGCTGTTTTTT.

V gene TRBV29-1 combines with J gene TRBJ2-7; the match to TRBD2 covers 8 bases. V shed 5 bases, J shed 4 bases, and the junction held 7 bases outside the gene matches. CDR1 is SQVTM and CDR2 is ANQGSEA in the germline V gene. The CDR3 extends over 13 amino acids. The CDR3 sequence is CSVRSAGGYEQYF. The DNA for the CDR3 is TGCAGCGTTCGATCCGCGGGGGGTTACGAGCAGTACTTC.

This chain connects TRBV21-1 to TRBJ2-5; the table's TRBD2 call for D was not verified on the DNA. TRBV21-1 is listed as a pseudogene. The CDR3 consists of 17 residues. CDR3 loop: CASSAGWTSGFQETQYF. In DNA, the CDR3 is TGTGCCAGCAGCGCAGGGTGGACTAGCGGATTCCAAGAGACCCAGTACTTC.

V usage is TRBV3-1 and J usage is TRBJ2-5; the D gene is possibly TRBD2 (5 bases). The length of the CDR3 is 14 residues. V was shortened by 0 bases and J by 5 bases, with 10 bases between the two germline ends. Germline-derived CDR1 and CDR2 are LGHDT and YNNKEL (reference sequence). The CDR3 here is CASSQEGREETQYF. In DNA, the CDR3 is TGTGCCAGCAGCCAAGAGGGTAGGGAGGAGACCCAGTACTTC.

The chain carries TRBV15 and TRBJ1-1; D ambiguous. Germline V CDR1 and CDR2: LNHNV, YYDKDF (reference sequence). This CDR3 has 13 residues. The V end lost 0 bases, the J end lost 3 bases, and 5 bases lay between the germline ends. CDR3 coding DNA: TGTGCCACCAGCAGAGATCCCGACACTGAAGCTTTCTTT. The encoded protein is CATSRDPDTEAFF.

This clonotype was counted only a few times. The rearrangement uses TRBV20-1 and TRBJ2-3, with TRBD2 matching 8 bases. Germline lookup yields CDR1 DFQATT and CDR2 SNEGSKA (reference sequence). This CDR3 contains 14 residues. Unmatched junction bases numbered 4, after V lost 5 bases and J lost 0 bases. The CDR3 DNA sequence: TGCAGTGCTCGGACTAGCAGAAGCACAGATACGCAGTATTTT. Translation: CSARTSRSTDTQYF.

The V gene is TRBV14, the J gene TRBJ2-7, with D unclear. The ends were cut back, 4 bases at V and 3 bases at J, with 10 bases in the middle. This CDR3 has 13 amino acids. Per the germline V gene, CDR1 is SGHDN and CDR2 is FVKESK. The CDR3 bases are TGTGCCAGCAGCCCGAACATTAACTACGAGCAGTACTTC. The encoded protein is CASSPNINYEQYF.

The genes are TRBV7-8 and TRBJ2-1; 8 positions agree with TRBD2. CDR1 and CDR2 (germline): SGHVS, FQNEAQ. J was trimmed by 4 bases and V by 5 bases; bases with no gene match: 13. The CDR3 contains 17 residues. The CDR3 protein is CASSPTAGRVGYNEQFF. For the CDR3, the DNA is TGTGCCAGCAGCCCAACGGCCGGGAGGGTGGGTTACAATGAGCAGTTCTTC.

The chain carries TRBV2 and TRBJ1-2; D may be TRBD1 (5 bases). The CDR3 has 13 amino acids. Germline CDR1 SNHLY, CDR2 FYNNEI. V was clipped by 7 bases and J by 7 bases, with 16 bases between them. This CDR3 is CASKDTYIGGYTF. Written as DNA, the CDR3 is TGTGCCAGCAAGGACACTTATATCGGTGGCTACACCTTC. Supplemented by reference TRBV2 and TRBJ1-2, the full variable domain reads EPEVTQTPSHQVTQMGQEVILRCVPISNHLYFYWYRQILGQKVEFLVSFYNNEISEKSEIFDDQFSVERPDGSNFTLKIRSTKLEDSAMYFCASKDTYIGGYTFGSGTRLTVV.

The V gene is TRBV27, the J gene TRBJ2-7; 11 bases are shared with TRBD2. Germline CDR1 is MNHEY and CDR2 is SMNVEV (reference sequence). Unmatched junction bases numbered 7, after V lost 5 bases and J lost 4 bases. The CDR3 has 15 residues. The CDR3 reads CASSKLAGETYEQYF. For the CDR3, the DNA is TGTGCCAGCAGTAAACTAGCGGGGGAGACTTACGAGCAGTACTTC.

The DNA of the CDR3 is TGTGCCAGCAGAAAAAAAGTCCCCGGTCAGCCCCAGCATTTT. Protein product: CASRKKVPGQPQHF. This chain links TRBV28 with TRBJ1-5, with D hard to call. With 6 bases removed from V and 6 bases from J, the gap between germline ends came to 15 bases. This CDR3 is 14 amino acids long. The germline CDR1 and CDR2 sequences are MDHEN and SYDVKM.

This sequence joins TRBV7-2 and TRBJ2-1; 8 bases are shared with TRBD1. CDR3 size: 16 residues. With V trimmed by 1 base and J by 8 bases, 10 bases remained unmatched. CDR1 SGHTA and CDR2 FQGNSA come from the germline V gene. In DNA form, the CDR3 reads TGTGCCAGCAGCTTAGGTATGACAGGGGCTTTCGATGAGCAGTTCTTC. It encodes CASSLGMTGAFDEQFF.